This T cell receptor beta chain derives from a study of T cell repertoires in cytomegalovirus infection. Whole-study context: From public TCR beta signatures came an indication of both CMV infection and matching HLA type.

Only one count was recorded for this clonotype. Its antigen is currently unknown. TCRdb ran MiXCR on the reads and lists one entry per CDR3 protein. The sample includes about 700,000 distinct CDR3 sequences, around a third seen only once; the top ten take about 20%. Study-level results: CMV-specific TCR beta clonotypes restricted by HLA-C dominated the ex vivo response.

The source was cultured PBMCs, collected from culture after CMV antigen stimulation. The source of this sequence is a human donor in good health (CMV status not recorded). Some clones in this sample may be carry-over from other donors' samples.

Here the CDR3 reads CSAPTGTGPNEKLFF. DNA for the CDR3: TGCAGCGCCCCGACAGGGACTGGCCCTAATGAAAAACTGTTTTTT. The chain uses TRBV29-1 and TRBJ1-4; 7 nucleotides agree with TRBD1. Germline V gene data show CDR1 as SQVTM and CDR2 as ANQGSEA. The CDR3 sequence is 15 residues long. V was clipped by 7 bases and J by 3 bases; unmatched bases: 11.